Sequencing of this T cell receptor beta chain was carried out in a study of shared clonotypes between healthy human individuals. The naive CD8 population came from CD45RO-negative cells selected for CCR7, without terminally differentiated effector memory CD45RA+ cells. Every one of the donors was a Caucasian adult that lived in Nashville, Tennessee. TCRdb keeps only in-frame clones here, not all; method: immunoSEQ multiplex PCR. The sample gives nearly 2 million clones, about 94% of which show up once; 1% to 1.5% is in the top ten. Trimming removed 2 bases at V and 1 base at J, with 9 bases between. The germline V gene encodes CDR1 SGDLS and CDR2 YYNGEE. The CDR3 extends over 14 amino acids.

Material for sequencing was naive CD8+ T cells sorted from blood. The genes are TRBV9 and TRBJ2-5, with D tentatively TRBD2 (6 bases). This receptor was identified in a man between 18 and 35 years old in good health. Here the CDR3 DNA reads TGTGCCAGCAGCGTCTACGGGAGCCAAGAGACCCAGTACTTC. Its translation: CASSVYGSQETQYF.